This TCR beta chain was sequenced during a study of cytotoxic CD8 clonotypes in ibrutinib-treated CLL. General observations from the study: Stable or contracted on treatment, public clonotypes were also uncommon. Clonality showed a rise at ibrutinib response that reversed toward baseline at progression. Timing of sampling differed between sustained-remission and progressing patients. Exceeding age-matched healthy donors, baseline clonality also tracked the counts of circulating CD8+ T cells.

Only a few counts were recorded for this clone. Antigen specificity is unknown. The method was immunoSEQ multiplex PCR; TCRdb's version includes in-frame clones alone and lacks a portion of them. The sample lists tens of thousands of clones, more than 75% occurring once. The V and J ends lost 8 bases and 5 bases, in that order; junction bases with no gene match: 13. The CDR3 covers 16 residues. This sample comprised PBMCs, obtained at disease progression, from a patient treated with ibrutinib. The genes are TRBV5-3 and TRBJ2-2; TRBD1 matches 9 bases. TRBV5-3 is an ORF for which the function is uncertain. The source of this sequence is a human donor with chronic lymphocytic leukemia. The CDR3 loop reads CARGQGQKKGTGELFF. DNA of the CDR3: TGTGCCAGGGGACAGGGACAGAAGAAGGGAACCGGGGAGCTGTTTTTT.